This TCR beta chain was captured by sequencing in a study of cytomegalovirus exposure and HLA in healthy donors. Unmatched junction bases numbered 7, after V lost 7 bases and J lost 2 bases. Germline V gene sequence: CDR1 MNHNS, CDR2 SASEGT. This CDR3 is 14 amino acids long. The PCR used 60 Vbeta and 13 Jbeta primers. The table came from immunoSEQ multiplex PCR; TCRdb's copy has only in-frame clones and leaves some out. The sample holds 65,000 to 95,000 clones, 65% to 80% seen once. Sample: PBMCs. The receptor was derived from a man aged 30 to 39 in good health and CMV-seronegative. The genes are TRBV6-1 and TRBJ2-7, with TRBD2 matching over 8 bases. In DNA, the CDR3 is TGTGCCAGCACCCCTAGCGGGCGGGCCTACGAGCAGTACTTC. It codes for CASTPSGRAYEQYF.